The next 14 T cell receptor beta chains were all read from a single sample in a study of CD8 T cells in ankylosing spondylitis. The antigens of these receptors remain unknown. The study, taken as a whole, reports: Made up of under ten highly homologous variants, a TCR beta motif appeared characteristic of ankylosing spondylitis blood.

TCRdb recomputed calls from the 5' RACE reads with MiXCR, one row per CDR3 protein. The sample carries about 800,000 distinct CDR3 sequences, 12% recorded once. The sequencing input was blood, either unsorted or a sorted T cell fraction (not recorded which). Receptors originate from a male donor with ankylosing spondylitis.

This clonotype was seen only a few times. The V call is TRBV18, the J call TRBJ2-2; no firm D call. Trimming removed 2 bases at V and 0 bases at J, with 10 bases between. Germline V gene lookup returns CDR1 KGHSH and CDR2 LQKENI. CDR3 length: 16 residues. In nucleotides, the CDR3 is TGTGCCAGCTCACCAAACTCCCGATCGAACACCGGGGAGCTGTTTTTT. As protein: CASSPNSRSNTGELFF.

This clonotype was counted at least ten times. The chain recombines TRBV12-3 or TRBV12-4 with TRBJ1-2, with 8 bases aligning to TRBD1. The CDR3 is 12 residues long. V dropped 5 bases and J dropped 8; count of bases not matched to a gene: 4. The CDR3 region is CASSGTGVGYTF. CDR3 DNA: TGTGCCAGCAGTGGGACAGGTGTCGGCTACACCTTC.

This clonotype was seen many times. The V and J genes are TRBV29-1 and TRBJ2-5, with no clear D. CDR1 SQVTM and CDR2 ANQGSEA come from the germline V gene. V was clipped by 3 bases and J by 5 bases, with 7 bases between them. This CDR3 comprises 11 residues. CDR3 DNA: TGCAGCGTTGACAGTCTGGAGACCCAGTACTTC. This codes for CSVDSLETQYF.

This clonotype has more than one count but fewer than ten. This chain's CDR3 is CSARSQRGYSNQPQHF. CDR3 DNA sequence: TGCAGTGCTAGGTCCCAGCGGGGGTATAGCAATCAGCCCCAGCATTTT. The rearrangement joins TRBV20-1 to TRBJ1-5, with a weak D call TRBD1 (5 bases). The ends were cut back, 3 bases at V and 0 bases at J, with 15 bases in the middle. Germline-derived CDR1 and CDR2 are DFQATT and SNEGSKA (reference sequence). The CDR3 covers 16 residues.

The table lists this clonotype with many counts. The J gene is TRBJ2-1, the V gene TRBV5-1; TRBD2 might be the D (6 bases). The CDR3 has 15 residues. V lost 4 bases and J lost 4, with 15 bases in between. Germline lookup yields CDR1 SGHRS and CDR2 YFSETQ. This chain's CDR3 is CASSRTIGGYNEQFF. CDR3 coding DNA: TGCGCCAGCAGCCGTACTATCGGAGGGTACAATGAGCAGTTCTTC. Together with reference TRBV5-1 and TRBJ2-1, the CDR3 gives the full variable domain: KAGVTQTPRYLIKTRGQQVTLSCSPISGHRSVSWYQQTPGQGLQFLFEYFSETQRNKGNFPGRFSGRQFSNSRSEMNVSTLELGDSALYLCASSRTIGGYNEQFFGPGTRLTVL.

This clonotype was found a few times. This chain uses TRBV20-1 with TRBJ2-5; tentatively, D is TRBD1 (6 bases). Germline lookup yields CDR1 DFQATT and CDR2 SNEGSKA (reference sequence). Trimming cost V 7 bases and J 1 base, with 13 bases left between them. The CDR3 has 13 residues. CDR3 bases: TGCAGTGGTTCGACAGGAGCCCAAGAGACCCAGTACTTC. Protein product: CSGSTGAQETQYF.

CDR3 DNA sequence: TGTGCCAGCAGCCACCGCTCTTGGGGGCACCAAGAGACCCAGTACTTC. Amino acids: CASSHRSWGHQETQYF. The V and J genes are TRBV14 and TRBJ2-5; D may be TRBD1 (6 bases). CDR1 is SGHDN, CDR2 FVKESK, per germline. The V and J ends lost 3 bases and 0 bases respectively, with 14 bases between them. The CDR3 is made up of 16 amino acids.

The table lists this clonotype with many counts. The chain links TRBV7-2 to TRBJ2-7; D not certain. Germline CDR1 reads SGHTA; CDR2 reads FQGNSA. The CDR3 sequence is 13 residues long. Trimming shortened V by 3 bases and J by 2 bases, and 8 bases separated the two germline ends. CDR3 DNA: TGTGCCAGCAGCTTGTATGGTGCCTACGAGCAGTACTTC. Translation gives CASSLYGAYEQYF.

This clonotype was found a few times. The CDR3 DNA reads as TGTGCCAGCAGCCTTAAAAGGCAGGCTTGGGACACCGGGGAGCTGTTTTTT. Protein: CASSLKRQAWDTGELFF. The chain carries TRBV3-1 and TRBJ2-2; unclear D gene. Trimming shortened V by 4 bases and J by 3 bases, and 18 bases separated the two germline ends. The CDR3 runs to 17 residues. Germline CDR1 and CDR2: LGHDT and YNNKEL (reference sequence).

This clonotype has just a few counts. The chain uses TRBV6-2 or TRBV6-3 and TRBJ2-1, with D possibly TRBD1 on 7 matching bases. The CDR3 has 15 amino acids. Germline V gene data show CDR1 as MNHEY and CDR2 as SVGEGT. The ends were cut back, 4 bases at V and 6 bases at J, with 16 bases in the middle. The CDR3 DNA follows: TGTGCCAGCAGTTTAAGACAGGGAGGTGGCAATGAGCAGTTCTTC. Translation gives CASSLRQGGGNEQFF.

This clonotype showed up just a few times. The chain recombines TRBV5-1 with TRBJ2-1; D unclear. The V and J ends lost 2 bases and 0 bases respectively, with 6 bases between them. The CDR3 spans 14 residues. Looked up from germline, CDR1 is SGHRS and CDR2 is YFSETQ. The CDR3 DNA reads TGCGCCAGCAGCTTCGAAAGCTCCTACAATGAGCAGTTCTTC. Residues: CASSFESSYNEQFF.

The V gene is TRBV5-5, the J gene TRBJ1-2; no reliable D call. This CDR3 has 13 amino acids. V was trimmed by 3 bases and J by 7 bases, leaving 13 bases between them. CDR1 is SGHKS and CDR2 is YYEKEE in the germline V gene (reference sequence). CDR3 DNA: TGTGCCAGCAGCTGGGCGGAACCCCGTGGCTACACCTTC. Translated: CASSWAEPRGYTF.

V gene TRBV5-1 combines with J gene TRBJ2-7; D ambiguous. Germline V gene lookup returns CDR1 SGHRS and CDR2 YFSETQ. Deletions cut 0 bases from V and 3 bases from J, with 10 bases between. There are 14 residues in the CDR3. CDR3 in DNA: TGCGCCAGCAGCTTGGAGGCAGGAAACTACGAGCAGTACTTC. Encoded protein: CASSLEAGNYEQYF.

V is TRBV3-1 and J is TRBJ1-1; TRBD1 aligns across 10 bases. The CDR3 spans 15 residues. Germline CDR1 LGHDT, CDR2 YNNKEL (reference sequence). The trim removed 4 bases at V and 3 bases at J, leaving 5 bases unmatched. In DNA form, the CDR3 reads TGTGCCAGCAGCCCCGGGACAGGGGTACACACTGAAGCTTTCTTT. Translated: CASSPGTGVHTEAFF.